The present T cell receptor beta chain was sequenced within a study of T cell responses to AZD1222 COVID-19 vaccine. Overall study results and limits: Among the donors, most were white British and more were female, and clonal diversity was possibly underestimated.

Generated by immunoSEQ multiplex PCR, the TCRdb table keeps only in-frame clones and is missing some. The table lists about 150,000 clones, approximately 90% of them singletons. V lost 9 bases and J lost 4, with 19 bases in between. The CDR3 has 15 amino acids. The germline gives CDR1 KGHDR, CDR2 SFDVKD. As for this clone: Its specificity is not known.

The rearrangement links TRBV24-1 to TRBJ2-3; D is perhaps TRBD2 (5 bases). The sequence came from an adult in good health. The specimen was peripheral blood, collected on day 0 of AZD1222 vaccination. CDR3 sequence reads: CATLIRRGISDTQYF. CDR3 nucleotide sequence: TGTGCCACCCTCATCCGGAGAGGGATCTCAGATACGCAGTATTTT.